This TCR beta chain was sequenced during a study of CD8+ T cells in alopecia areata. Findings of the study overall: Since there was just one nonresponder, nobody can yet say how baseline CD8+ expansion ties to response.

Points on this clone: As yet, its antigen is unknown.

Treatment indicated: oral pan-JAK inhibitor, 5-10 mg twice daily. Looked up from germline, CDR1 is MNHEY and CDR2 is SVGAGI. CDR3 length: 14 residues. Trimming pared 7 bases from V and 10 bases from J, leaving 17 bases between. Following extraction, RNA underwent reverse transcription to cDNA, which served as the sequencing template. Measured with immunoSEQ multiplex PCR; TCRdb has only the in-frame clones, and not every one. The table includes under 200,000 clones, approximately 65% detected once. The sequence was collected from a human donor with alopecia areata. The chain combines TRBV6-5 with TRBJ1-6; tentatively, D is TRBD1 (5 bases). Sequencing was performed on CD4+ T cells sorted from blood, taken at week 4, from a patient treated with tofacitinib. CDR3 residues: CASTPGLYGSPLHF. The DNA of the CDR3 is TGTGCCAGCACACCGGGACTCTACGGGTCACCCCTCCACTTT.